Following are 30 T cell receptor beta chains from one sample sequenced in a study of regulatory T cells in long-lasting Graves disease. The sample's time point: newly diagnosed GD, antithyroid drugs for less than 3 months. Construction of the TCR library relied on RNA isolated from PBMCs. Sequencing libraries for TCR beta were prepared with iRepertoire HTBI primers and Arm-PCR of CDR3 regions. TCRdb called the multiplex PCR reads again in MiXCR, with one record for every CDR3 protein. Of over 350,000 distinct CDR3 sequences in the sample, 12% to 15% were seen once. This same sample was also taken into another study, of T cells in Graves' hyperthyroidism and ophthalmopathy.

The sample consisted of peripheral blood mononuclear cells (PBMCs), taken at new diagnosis, from a patient treated with antithyroid drugs. The receptors derive from a woman aged 45 to 65 with Graves disease.

The sample holds a few counts of this clonotype. The CDR3 bases are TGTGCCAGCAGTGAAGAGGGGTATAGCTATGGCTACACCTTC. Protein sequence: CASSEEGYSYGYTF. The chain employs TRBV2 and TRBJ1-2; D might be TRBD1 (5 bases). V lost 1 base to trimming and J lost 4 bases, with 10 bases between them. The germline gives CDR1 SNHLY, CDR2 FYNNEI. This CDR3 is built from 14 residues.

This clonotype occurred many times. CDR3 in amino acids: CASSQAFRTANTEAFF. In DNA, the CDR3 is TGCGCCAGCAGCCAAGCTTTTAGGACAGCGAACACTGAAGCTTTCTTT. The V gene is TRBV4-1, the J gene TRBJ1-1, with a weak D call TRBD1 (6 bases). V was clipped by 1 base and J by 1 base, with 13 bases between them. The CDR3 totals 16 residues. CDR1 and CDR2 (germline): MGHRA, YSYEKL.

This clonotype was seen ten or more times. The chain links TRBV10-3 to TRBJ2-3; D possibly corresponds to TRBD2 (5 bases). Trimming shortened V by 10 bases and J by 3 bases, and 14 bases separated the two germline ends. This CDR3 region has 13 residues. Germline CDR1 ENHRY, CDR2 SYGVKD. This CDR3 reads CASTSPLTDTQYF. The CDR3 region has the DNA TGTGCCAGCACTAGTCCACTAACAGATACGCAGTATTTT.

The chain employs TRBV6-4 and TRBJ1-2, with 9 bases aligning to TRBD1. V lost 5 bases, J lost 6 bases, and 16 bases stayed unmatched. Germline loops: CDR1 MRHNA, CDR2 SNTAGT. This CDR3 has 17 amino acids. In nucleotides, the CDR3 is TGTGCCAGCAGTATAGAGTGGACGACAGGGGGAAGGAATGGCTACACCTTC. Amino acids: CASSIEWTTGGRNGYTF.

This clonotype was found a few times. The chain uses TRBV18 and TRBJ2-7, with TRBD1 matching over 9 bases. V lost 1 base, J lost 3 bases, and 10 bases stayed unmatched. The CDR3 is 17 residues long. CDR1 KGHSH and CDR2 LQKENI come from the germline V gene. This CDR3 reads CASSPLSTGQGGYEQYF. The CDR3 DNA is TGTGCCAGCTCACCACTCTCGACGGGACAGGGAGGCTACGAGCAGTACTTC. Supplemented by reference TRBV18 and TRBJ2-7, the full variable domain reads NAGVMQNPRHLVRRRGQEARLRCSPMKGHSHVYWYRQLPEEGLKFMVYLQKENIIDESGMPKERFSAEFPKEGPSILRIQQVVRGDSAAYFCASSPLSTGQGGYEQYFGPGTRLTVT.

This clonotype was seen repeatedly, ten times or more. The rearrangement links TRBV5-1 to TRBJ2-1, with D perhaps TRBD1 (6 bases). The germline V gene encodes CDR1 SGHRS and CDR2 YFSETQ. Trimming shortened V by 4 bases and J by 4 bases, and 12 bases separated the two germline ends. The CDR3 extends over 14 amino acids. The CDR3 DNA reads as TGCGCCAGCAGCCCGGTAACAGGGTACAATGAGCAGTTCTTC. Its protein product is CASSPVTGYNEQFF. The whole variable domain, filled in from reference TRBV5-1 and TRBJ2-1, reads KAGVTQTPRYLIKTRGQQVTLSCSPISGHRSVSWYQQTPGQGLQFLFEYFSETQRNKGNFPGRFSGRQFSNSRSEMNVSTLELGDSALYLCASSPVTGYNEQFFGPGTRLTVL.

This clonotype was seen at least ten times. This chain joins TRBV12-3 or TRBV12-4 and TRBJ1-6; D call uncertain. This CDR3 is 14 amino acids long. The V and J ends lost 3 bases and 7 bases respectively, with 10 bases between them. CDR3 in amino acids: CASSLLLTNSPLHF. In DNA form, the CDR3 reads TGTGCCAGCAGTTTGCTGTTGACCAATTCACCCCTCCACTTT.

This clonotype was seen ten or more times. The chain couples TRBV28 to TRBJ2-5; unclear D gene. The V gene lost 6 bases and the J gene lost 5 bases, with 16 bases spanning the gap. Germline V gene lookup returns CDR1 MDHEN and CDR2 SYDVKM. CDR3 length: 14 amino acids. This chain's CDR3 is CASSSDPERETQYF. The CDR3 region has the DNA TGTGCCAGCAGCTCCGACCCGGAGAGGGAGACCCAGTACTTC.

The rearrangement links TRBV19 to TRBJ2-3; weak D call: TRBD2 (5 bases). The J call may be incorrect, as the DNA end agrees better with TRBJ2-5. The CDR3 has 16 residues. The germline V gene encodes CDR1 LNHDA and CDR2 SQIVND (reference sequence). CDR3 loop: CASSIDEGGLGETQYF. CDR3 DNA: TGTGCCAGTAGTATCGACGAGGGTGGGTTGGGGGAGACCCAGTACTTC.

This clonotype was observed once. It may be a read error: a sequence one base away is much more abundant. The chain combines TRBV29-1 with TRBJ2-7, with TRBD1 identical over 7 bases. Germline V gene sequence: CDR1 SQVTM, CDR2 ANQGSEA. CDR3 size: 14 residues. DNA of the CDR3: TGCAGCGTTGAATTCCCAGGGGGATCCTACGAGCAGCACTTC. Translated, it gives CSVEFPGGSYEQHF.

This clonotype came up many times. The chain links TRBV7-9 to TRBJ2-1, with 10 bases that match TRBD1. V was clipped by 5 bases and J by 9 bases; unmatched bases: 7. The germline gives CDR1 SEHNR, CDR2 FQNEAQ (reference sequence). The CDR3 is 14 amino acids. CDR3 loop: CASSLQRTGGEQFF. DNA for the CDR3: TGTGCCAGCAGCCTACAGAGGACAGGGGGTGAGCAGTTCTTC.

Ten or more counts support this clonotype. The chain recombines TRBV10-3 with TRBJ2-6; D unclear. The CDR3 runs 17 residues. Trimming cost V 2 bases and J 1 base, with 12 bases left between them. The germline V gene has CDR1 ENHRY and CDR2 SYGVKD. This chain's CDR3 is CAISETFVESGANVLTF. CDR3 nucleotides: TGTGCCATCAGTGAGACCTTTGTAGAATCTGGGGCCAACGTCCTGACTTTC.

This clonotype was recorded at least ten times. This chain links TRBV3-1 with TRBJ2-3, with 7 bases matching TRBD2. This CDR3 is 15 amino acids long. V trimming: 2 bases; J trimming: 0 bases; junction bases outside the gene matches: 2. The V gene's germline CDR1 is LGHDT and CDR2 YNNKEL (reference sequence). The CDR3 reads CASSQTSASTDTQYF. As DNA, the CDR3 is TGTGCCAGCAGCCAAACTAGCGCTAGCACAGATACGCAGTATTTT.

V is TRBV5-1 and J is TRBJ2-6; 8 nucleotides agree with TRBD1. The V and J ends lost 6 bases and 2 bases, in that order; junction bases with no gene match: 7. The CDR3 covers 16 residues. The germline V gene encodes CDR1 SGHRS and CDR2 YFSETQ. The CDR3 nucleotides read TGCGCCAGCACCGACAGGGGTGTAGCTGGGGCCAACGTCCTGACTTTC. Amino acids: CASTDRGVAGANVLTF.

This clonotype was recorded only once. This chain links TRBV10-3 with TRBJ1-5; D uncertain. The V gene's germline CDR1 is ENHRY and CDR2 SYGVKD. The CDR3 totals 19 residues. Trimming took 4 bases from V and 0 from J, leaving 22 bases between them. The CDR3 here is CAISAAGENPPYSNQPQHF. CDR3 DNA sequence: TGTGCCATCAGTGCGGCTGGAGAAAATCCTCCTTATAGCAATCAGCCCCAGCATTTT.

The chain has TRBV6-7 and TRBJ2-2, with D maybe TRBD2 (5 bases). TRBV6-7 is labeled an ORF, and its function is uncertain. The CDR3 is 13 residues long. Deletions cut 2 bases from V and 6 bases from J, with 7 bases between. The CDR3 loop is CASSYTEAGELFF. The CDR3 bases are TGTGCCAGCAGTTACACGGAGGCCGGGGAGCTGTTTTTT.

V is TRBV5-1 and J is TRBJ2-5; 7 bases fit TRBD1. The V segment lost 1 base and the J segment 0 bases; nucleotides outside the gene matches: 3. The germline V gene encodes CDR1 SGHRS and CDR2 YFSETQ. The length of the CDR3 is 15 residues. The CDR3 DNA reads as TGCGCCAGCAGCTTGATTGGGACAGACCAAGAGACCCAGTACTTC. Translating it yields CASSLIGTDQETQYF. The whole variable domain, filled in from reference TRBV5-1 and TRBJ2-5, reads KAGVTQTPRYLIKTRGQQVTLSCSPISGHRSVSWYQQTPGQGLQFLFEYFSETQRNKGNFPGRFSGRQFSNSRSEMNVSTLELGDSALYLCASSLIGTDQETQYFGPGTRLLVL.

The chain links TRBV20-1 to TRBJ2-3, with TRBD2 matching over 8 bases. Per the germline V gene, CDR1 is DFQATT and CDR2 is SNEGSKA (reference sequence). Trimming took 6 bases from V and 0 from J; bases not matched to a gene: 8. The CDR3 extends over 15 amino acids. The CDR3 bases are TGCAGTGCAACTGGGACTAGAAAAAGCACAGATACGCAGTATTTT. Translation gives CSATGTRKSTDTQYF.

The chain employs TRBV5-1 and TRBJ2-2, with 11 positions matching TRBD2. The CDR3 is made up of 17 amino acids. Looked up from germline, CDR1 is SGHRS and CDR2 is YFSETQ. V shed 0 bases, J shed 5 bases, and the junction held 6 bases outside the gene matches. The CDR3 here is CASSLVLAGVGTGELFF. DNA of the CDR3: TGCGCCAGCAGCTTGGTACTAGCGGGAGTTGGGACCGGGGAGCTGTTTTTT.

This clonotype was detected a few times. The chain employs TRBV7-2 and TRBJ1-5; 7 nucleotides align to TRBD1. Germline values: CDR1 SGHTA, CDR2 FQGNSA. V trimming: 4 bases; J trimming: 0 bases; junction bases outside the gene matches: 12. The CDR3 sequence is 18 residues long. CDR3 nucleotides: TGTGCCAGCAGCTCTACCGGACAGGTCCGAGATAGCAATCAGCCCCAGCATTTT. This translates into CASSSTGQVRDSNQPQHF.

This clonotype was observed many times. CDR3 sequence: CASSRTPGFGEETQYF. The CDR3 DNA reads TGTGCCAGCAGTCGTACGCCAGGGTTTGGGGAAGAGACCCAGTACTTC. V usage is TRBV28 and J usage is TRBJ2-5, with D possibly matching TRBD1 (5 bases). Germline loops: CDR1 MDHEN, CDR2 SYDVKM. There are 16 residues in the CDR3. V was shortened by 5 bases and J by 3 bases, with 19 bases between the two germline ends.

As for this clonotype: A much larger clone is a single base away; this may be a read error. The conserved phenylalanine or tryptophan normally closing the CDR3 is absent here, so this likely arose from a read error. V usage is TRBV30 and J usage is TRBJ1-5, with 7 nucleotides matching TRBD1. Germline values: CDR1 GTSNPN, CDR2 SVGIG (reference sequence). The CDR3 loop spans 14 amino acids. J was trimmed by 5 bases and V by 3 bases; bases with no gene match: 7. The CDR3: CAWSPWTGYQPQHC. For the CDR3, the DNA is TGTGCCTGGAGCCCCTGGACAGGATATCAGCCCCAGCATTGT.

In its sample, this clonotype was seen many times. J is TRBJ2-3 and V is TRBV7-2; 13 positions agree with TRBD2. There are 16 residues in the CDR3. The trim removed 5 bases at V and 6 bases at J, leaving 8 bases unmatched. CDR1 is SGHTA and CDR2 is FQGNSA in the germline V gene. The CDR3 sequence is CASSIGLAGVMDTQYF. In DNA form, the CDR3 reads TGTGCCAGCAGCATTGGACTAGCGGGAGTTATGGATACGCAGTATTTT.

On this clonotype itself: This sequence is one base from a far larger clone and is likely a read error. V usage is TRBV28 and J usage is TRBJ2-1; weak D call: TRBD1 (5 bases). This CDR3 is built from 16 residues. Trimming cost V 8 bases and J 10 bases, with 27 bases left between them. Germline V CDR1 and CDR2: MDHEN, SYDVKM. The CDR3 DNA follows: TGTGCCAGCTCCCGTGGGCAGGGAAGAAGGTCCTACGAGCAGTTCTTC. Its protein is CASSRGQGRRSYEQFF.

This clonotype occurred many times. V usage is TRBV28 and J usage is TRBJ2-7; no definite D call. The germline V and J ends were trimmed by 4 bases and 7 bases, with 14 bases remaining between them. CDR1 is MDHEN and CDR2 is SYDVKM in the germline V gene. The CDR3 extends over 13 amino acids. The CDR3 DNA reads as TGTGCCAGCAGTTCAACCAGGACGATTGAGCAGTACTTC. Translating it yields CASSSTRTIEQYF.

Remarks on this clonotype: Just one base apart from a much larger clone, this may be a read error. The gene calls are TRBV11-2 and TRBJ2-7; D gene uncertain. CDR3 length: 16 amino acids. From germline, CDR1 is SGHAT and CDR2 FQNNGV. The DNA for the CDR3 is TGTGCCAGCAGCCCGACCTTTCGGACCCGATCCTGCGAGCAGTACTTC. Its protein is CASSPTFRTRSCEQYF.

A remark on this clonotype: A far larger clone is one base from this, pointing to a likely read error. The chain links TRBV7-9 to TRBJ2-1; 9 nucleotides align to TRBD2. This CDR3 comprises 16 residues. The germline V gene has CDR1 SEHNR and CDR2 FQNEAQ (reference sequence). V shed 1 base and J 8 bases; nucleotides not matched to a gene: 9. CDR3 coding DNA: TGTGCCAGCAGCTTAGGGCTGACTAGCGGATACGATGAGCAGTTCTTC. It codes for CASSLGLTSGYDEQFF.

The sample holds many counts of this clonotype. The rearrangement links TRBV7-9 to TRBJ2-7; 8 positions agree with TRBD2. V was pared by 2 bases and J by 6 bases, with 12 bases of the junction left unmatched. Germline V gene sequence: CDR1 SEHNR, CDR2 FQNEAQ (reference sequence). The CDR3 spans 16 residues. The chain's CDR3 is CASSLFLRTSTGEQYF. CDR3 bases: TGTGCCAGCAGCTTATTCCTCCGGACTAGCACCGGCGAGCAGTACTTC.

CDR3 loop: CASREQGANYGYTF. The CDR3 DNA reads TGTGCCAGCAGGGAACAGGGGGCGAATTATGGCTACACCTTC. This chain connects TRBV2 to TRBJ1-2; TRBD1 agrees at 9 bases. Trimming took 6 bases from V and 5 from J; bases not matched to a gene: 7. CDR3 length equals 14 residues. CDR1 and CDR2 (germline): SNHLY, FYNNEI.

This clonotype was observed at least ten times. This chain links TRBV20-1 with TRBJ2-3, with TRBD2 matching over 12 bases. Germline V gives CDR1 DFQATT, CDR2 SNEGSKA (reference sequence). V was clipped by 6 bases and J by 1 base; unmatched bases: 11. CDR3 length equals 17 residues. The DNA of the CDR3 is TGCAGTGCCCCTAGCGGGAGGGCTTGGGATCGCACAGATACGCAGTATTTT. As protein: CSAPSGRAWDRTDTQYF.